These T cell receptor beta chains were read from a single sample in a study of blood T cell repertoires in COVID-19. Clones were read by immunoSEQ multiplex PCR, and TCRdb kept only the in-frame ones, dropping some. The table records 300,000 to 400,000 clones, around 90% of them present only once. Sequences were obtained from peripheral blood. Receptor source: a woman under 30 who had recovered from COVID-19. Both conserved end residues are part of each CDR3. D genes are given only for firm matches. The size entry is marked missing in some rows and otherwise reads once, few, many or a size class.

NA,TRBJ1-2,NA,TRBV27,TGTGCCAGCAGTTTTTCCCTGAGCCCTAACTATGGCTACACCTTC,CASSFSLSPNYGYTF
TRBD1,TRBJ2-5,once,TRBV7-2,TGTGCCAGCAGCCCCCACTCCGGACAGGGGCGCTTAGAGACCCAGTACTTC,CASSPHSGQGRLETQYF
NA,TRBJ1-2,few,TRBV7-9,TGTGCCAGCAGCCTTGCGGGGCCGGACTATGGCTACACCTTC,CASSLAGPDYGYTF
NA,TRBJ1-4,once,TRBV4-1,TGCGCCAGCAGCCAAGCAGGGGAAACCAGGGAAAAACTGTTTTTT,CASSQAGETREKLFF
TRBD1,TRBJ2-5,NA,TRBV5-4,TGTGCCAGCAGCGGGGGACAGAGACAAGAGACCCAGTACTTC,CASSGGQRQETQYF
TRBD1,TRBJ1-4,NA,TRBV7-8,TGTGCCAGCAGCCGCCTTGTGGGCAGGGGGCATGAAAAACTGTTTTTT,CASSRLVGRGHEKLFF
TRBD2,TRBJ2-5,NA,TRBV20-1,TGCAGTGCTAGTACACAAAGGGCTAGCGGCCAAGAGACCCAGTACTTC,CSASTQRASGQETQYF
NA,TRBJ2-3,NA,TRBV2,TGTGCCAGCAGTGCTACGGGAGGCACAGATACGCAGTATTTT,CASSATGGTDTQYF
TRBD1,TRBJ1-2,NA,TRBV5-6,TGTGCCAGCAGCTTGTACAGGGGGACCTATGGCTACACCTTC,CASSLYRGTYGYTF
TRBD1,TRBJ1-1,once,TRBV11-3,TGTGCCAGCAGCCTGACAGGGAGTAGGACTGAAGCTTTCTTT,CASSLTGSRTEAFF
NA,TRBJ2-1,NA,TRBV5-8,TGTGCCAGCAGCGCCACCGGGACTCACCCCGCAGAGGAGCAGTTCTTC,CASSATGTHPAEEQFF
NA,TRBJ2-5,NA,TRBV5-1,TGCGCCAGCAGCTTGGAGGGGAGGGAGACCCAGTACTTC,CASSLEGRETQYF
TRBD2,TRBJ2-1,NA,TRBV7-2,TGTGCCAGCAGCCTCGGACTAGCGGGGGATTACAATGAGCAGTTCTTC,CASSLGLAGDYNEQFF
NA,TRBJ1-2,NA,TRBV6-4,TGTGCCAGCAGTTTGGACACAAGAGGCTATGGCTACACCTTC,CASSLDTRGYGYTF
TRBD1,TRBJ1-6,NA,TRBV18,TGTGCCAGCTCACCACCTCCAGGGGGCAATTCACCCCTCCACTTT,CASSPPPGGNSPLHF
TRBD1,TRBJ1-4,NA,TRBV6-1,TGTGCCAGCAGTGACTTTGGACAGGCTCTGAATGAAAAACTGTTTTTT,CASSDFGQALNEKLFF
TRBD1,TRBJ1-1,NA,TRBV25-1,TGTGCCAGCAGTGAATCAGGGGGACAGGCGAACACTGAAGCTTTCTTT,CASSESGGQANTEAFF
NA,TRBJ2-5,NA,TRBV7-2,TGTGCCAGCAGCTTAGACCAGACCGGGGCCCAGTACTTC,CASSLDQTGAQYF
NA,TRBJ1-2,NA,TRBV18,TGTGCCAGCTCACCAATATCCCAGGGGACTAACTATGGCTACACCTTC,CASSPISQGTNYGYTF
NA,TRBJ2-2,NA,TRBV7-9,TGTGCCAGCAGCTTAGTTGGGCGGGGCCTGAACACCGGGGAGCTGTTTTTT,CASSLVGRGLNTGELFF
NA,TRBJ1-5,NA,TRBV9,TGTGCCAGCAGCGTAGGTCCGGAGGGTCAGCCCCAGCATTTT,CASSVGPEGQPQHF
TRBD1,TRBJ1-5,NA,TRBV19,TGTGCCAGTAGTCCCCGGACAGGGGGCATAATATCCAATCAGCCCCAGCATTTT,CASSPRTGGIISNQPQHF
TRBD2,TRBJ2-3,NA,TRBV24-1,TGTGCCACCAGTGATCCGGCGGCCGGGACTAGCGGCGGTGGCACAGATACGCAGTATTTT,CATSDPAAGTSGGGTDTQYF
NA,TRBJ2-3,once,TRBV18,TGTGCCAGCTCACCTCCGAGCACAGATACGCAGTATTTT,CASSPPSTDTQYF
TRBD1,TRBJ1-6,NA,TRBV19,TGTGCCAGTAGTCCCGGGACAGGGTCTTCACCCCTCCACTTT,CASSPGTGSSPLHF
TRBD2,TRBJ2-4,NA,TRBV2,TGTGCCAGCAGTGGGGGAGGGGTAGCCAAAAACATTCAGTACTTC,CASSGGGVAKNIQYF
TRBD1,TRBJ2-5,NA,TRBV5-1,TGCGCCACCGCGACAGGGCAACAAGAGACCCAGTACTTC,CATATGQQETQYF
NA,TRBJ2-1,NA,TRBV20-1,TGCAGTGCTAGTTTAGGGCTAGGGGTGGGTAATGAGCAGTTCTTC,CSASLGLGVGNEQFF
NA,TRBJ2-1,NA,TRBV24-1,TGTGCCACCAGTGATTTAGCGAGCCGGGATCTCAATGAGCAGTTCTTC,CATSDLASRDLNEQFF